The 13 T cell receptor beta chains below all came from one sample that was sequenced in a study of regulatory dendritic cells for organ transplantation. Sequencing used immunoSEQ multiplex PCR; TCRdb keeps in-frame clones, though not all of them. The table has roughly 30,000 clones, approximately 86% seen once. The sample comprised naive CD8+ T cells from blood. The subset denotes: CD45RA+ naive T cells. The receptors were sampled from a human donor in good health.

CDR3 amino acids: CASSSSGHGSEEQYF. CDR3 coding DNA: TGTGCCAGCAGCTCATCGGGACATGGCTCGGAAGAGCAGTACTTC. V and J are TRBV7-3 and TRBJ2-7, with D perhaps matching TRBD1 (6 bases). The CDR3 spans 15 residues. Between the trimmed V and J ends, which lost 4 bases and 7 bases, there was a span of 20 bases. CDR1 is SGHTA and CDR2 is FQGTGA in the germline V gene.

This rearrangement joins TRBV19 to TRBJ2-7, with TRBD1 matching 7 bases. CDR3 size: 13 residues. Trimming removed 5 bases from V and 3 bases from J; junction bases left unmatched: 4. CDR1 and CDR2 from the germline V gene are LNHDA and SQIVND (reference sequence). The chain's CDR3 is CASSVAGGYEQYF. The DNA of the CDR3 is TGTGCCAGTAGTGTCGCAGGGGGCTACGAGCAGTACTTC.

V and J are TRBV7-9 and TRBJ1-2, with D possibly matching TRBD1 (5 bases). The ends were cut back, 1 base at V and 4 bases at J, with 7 bases in the middle. This CDR3 spans 13 amino acids. Germline V gives CDR1 SEHNR, CDR2 FQNEAQ (reference sequence). This CDR3 is CASSLGTPYGYTF. In nucleotides, the CDR3 is TGTGCCAGCAGCTTAGGGACACCCTATGGCTACACCTTC.

V usage is TRBV14 and J usage is TRBJ1-6; 9 bases are shared with TRBD1. Germline V lookup: CDR1 SGHDN, CDR2 FVKESK. J was trimmed by 13 bases and V by 4 bases; bases with no gene match: 8. This CDR3 region has 14 residues. CDR3 region: CASSPGTGNWPLHF. CDR3 in DNA: TGTGCCAGCAGCCCGGGGACAGGGAATTGGCCCCTCCACTTT.

The V gene is TRBV7-9, the J gene TRBJ2-1; maybe TRBD2 (6 bases). CDR3 length: 14 amino acids. Germline values: CDR1 SEHNR, CDR2 FQNEAQ (reference sequence). V dropped 5 bases and J dropped 2 bases, with 10 bases sitting between them. The CDR3: CASSPLATYNEQFF. CDR3 bases: TGTGCCAGCAGCCCCCTAGCGACCTACAATGAGCAGTTCTTC. Full variable domain (outside the CDR3, taken from reference TRBV7-9 and TRBJ2-1): DTGVSQNPRHKITKRGQNVTFRCDPISEHNRLYWYRQTLGQGPEFLTYFQNEAQLEKSRLLSDRFSAERPKGSFSTLEIQRTEQGDSAMYLCASSPLATYNEQFFGPGTRLTVL.

This chain uses TRBV19 with TRBJ1-5, with a weak D call TRBD1 (5 bases). Germline V lookup: CDR1 LNHDA, CDR2 SQIVND (reference sequence). The CDR3 loop spans 15 amino acids. Trimming removed 8 bases from V and 1 base from J, with 15 bases in between. The CDR3 region has the DNA TGTGCCAGTGATTGGGGGGGAAGAAGCAATCAGCCCCAGCATTTT. This translates into CASDWGGRSNQPQHF.

This rearrangement joins TRBV29-1 to TRBJ1-1, with unresolved D. The CDR3 totals 17 residues. V gave up 7 bases and J gave up 1 base, with 25 bases separating them. Germline V gene data show CDR1 as SQVTM and CDR2 as ANQGSEA. CDR3 amino acids: CSDGLEVGNVRNTEAFF. The CDR3 nucleotides read TGCAGCGACGGACTCGAAGTTGGTAACGTCAGGAACACTGAAGCTTTCTTT.

The chain uses TRBV9 and TRBJ2-7; 7 nucleotides line up with TRBD2. CDR1 SGDLS and CDR2 YYNGEE come from the germline V gene. V was pared by 1 base and J by 2 bases, with 6 bases of the junction left unmatched. The CDR3 is 15 amino acids. In DNA form, the CDR3 reads TGTGCCAGCAGCGTAAGCGGCAGCGGGGCCTACGAGCAGTACTTC. Its protein product is CASSVSGSGAYEQYF.

This rearrangement joins TRBV29-1 to TRBJ2-2; 9 bases map to TRBD1. The CDR3 loop spans 13 amino acids. Trimming removed 6 bases from V and 6 bases from J; junction bases left unmatched: 5. Looked up from germline, CDR1 is SQVTM and CDR2 is ANQGSEA. The CDR3 DNA sequence: TGCAGCGTAAAACAGGGGGCGGCCGGGGAGCTGTTTTTT. Its protein product is CSVKQGAAGELFF.

This clone has just one count. The V gene is TRBV19, the J gene TRBJ1-2, with 12 bases matching TRBD1. Per germline, CDR1 LNHDA and CDR2 SQIVND (reference sequence). The CDR3 is 15 amino acids. Trimming took 3 bases from V and 7 from J; bases not matched to a gene: 6. The CDR3, as DNA: TGTGCCAGTAGTATTTCCGGGACAGGGGGCTCTGGCTACACCTTC. Translated: CASSISGTGGSGYTF.

This chain connects TRBV10-1 to TRBJ1-5, with 8 bases fitting TRBD1. V was pared by 5 bases and J by 0 bases, with 3 bases of the junction left unmatched. The germline CDR1 and CDR2 sequences are WNHNN and SYGVQD (reference sequence). This CDR3 has 15 residues. In nucleotides, the CDR3 is TGCGCCAGCAGTCCAGACAGGGGTAGCAATCAGCCCCAGCATTTT. Translating gives CASSPDRGSNQPQHF.

The chain joins TRBV6-1 to TRBJ2-3; weak D call: TRBD2 (5 bases). Germline CDR1 and CDR2: MNHNS and SASEGT. The CDR3 has 16 amino acids. The V end was cut by 3 bases, the J end by 5 bases, with 18 bases between. The CDR3 here is CASSDGLASLRDTQYF. CDR3 bases: TGTGCCAGCAGTGATGGTTTAGCTAGCCTCCGAGATACGCAGTATTTT.

V and J are TRBV4-1 and TRBJ2-3, with 13 bases fitting TRBD2. Trimming took 0 bases from V and 1 from J; bases not matched to a gene: 4. The CDR3 runs 18 residues. The germline gives CDR1 MGHRA, CDR2 YSYEKL. The CDR3 loop is CASSQELAGGRGTDTQYF. The CDR3, as DNA: TGCGCCAGCAGCCAAGAACTAGCGGGGGGGCGTGGCACAGATACGCAGTATTTT.